A single sample is the source of the 23 T cell receptor beta chains below, sequenced in a study of neoadjuvant anti-PD-1 for oral cavity cancer. As for time point: after neoadjuvant nivolumab, at surgical resection. TCRdb keeps only in-frame clones here, not all; method: immunoSEQ multiplex PCR. This sample has approximately 8,000 clones; roughly three fifths occur once, and the top ten carry about 3.5%. Sequencing was performed on PBMCs, taken after nivolumab (anti-PD-1) treatment. These receptors were obtained from a person aged 40-85 years with oral cavity squamous cell carcinoma.

The genes are TRBV19 and TRBJ1-2; possible D gene TRBD1, 5 bases. The germline V gene has CDR1 LNHDA and CDR2 SQIVND (reference sequence). This CDR3 comprises 12 residues. The V and J ends lost 3 bases and 7 bases respectively, with 9 bases between them. CDR3 sequence reads: CASSMNQGGYTF. CDR3 bases: TGTGCCAGTAGTATGAATCAGGGTGGCTACACCTTC.

V usage is TRBV5-4 and J usage is TRBJ2-1, with TRBD1 identical over 9 bases. V lost 2 bases and J lost 2; bases outside the gene matches: 8. CDR1 SGHNT and CDR2 YYREEE come from the germline V gene (reference sequence). This CDR3 spans 17 amino acids. CDR3 in amino acids: CASSFPGDRVTYNEQFF. The CDR3 region has the DNA TGTGCCAGCAGCTTCCCGGGGGACAGGGTAACCTACAATGAGCAGTTCTTC.

Of note for this clone: The limits of the CDR3 on the DNA are not certain, so only TCRdb's listed CDR3 is given. V is TRBV21-1 and J is TRBJ1-4; TRBD1 is taken as the D call from the table, unchecked against the DNA. TRBV21-1 is a recognized pseudogene. The CDR3 totals 16 residues, both ends included. CDR3 region: CASSKFFGQGSRKLFF.

CDR3 bases: TGTGCCAGCAGTTACTCGGTCTCCGGTAATCAGCCCCAGCATTTT. This translates into CASSYSVSGNQPQHF. The chain couples TRBV6-6 to TRBJ1-5; the D is unclear. This CDR3 contains 15 residues. V was shortened by 0 bases and J by 4 bases, with 10 bases between the two germline ends. In germline, CDR1 is MNHNY, CDR2 SVGAGI (reference sequence).

The chain employs TRBV5-1 and TRBJ2-3, with 7 bases that match TRBD1. The CDR3 contains 15 residues. Germline V lookup: CDR1 SGHRS, CDR2 YFSETQ. V was pared by 5 bases and J by 2 bases, with 8 bases of the junction left unmatched. CDR3: CASRPRTGDTDTQYF. The CDR3 region has the DNA TGCGCCAGCAGACCCCGAACAGGGGACACAGATACGCAGTATTTT. Variable domain in full (rest from reference TRBV5-1 and TRBJ2-3): KAGVTQTPRYLIKTRGQQVTLSCSPISGHRSVSWYQQTPGQGLQFLFEYFSETQRNKGNFPGRFSGRQFSNSRSEMNVSTLELGDSALYLCASRPRTGDTDTQYFGPGTRLTVL.

CDR3 region: CAISATWGGTNEKLFF. For the CDR3, the DNA is TGTGCCATCAGTGCCACGTGGGGGGGCACTAATGAAAAACTGTTTTTT. The gene calls are TRBV10-3 and TRBJ1-4; D may be TRBD1 (6 bases). The CDR3 runs 16 residues. Germline values: CDR1 ENHRY, CDR2 SYGVKD. V was trimmed by 4 bases and J by 2 bases, leaving 14 bases between them.

The rearrangement links TRBV6-1 to TRBJ1-5; D may be TRBD1 (5 bases). Per the germline V gene, CDR1 is MNHNS and CDR2 is SASEGT. Trimming stripped 0 bases from V and 6 bases from J, with 24 bases between. The CDR3 runs to 19 residues. CDR3 coding DNA: TGTGCCAGCAGTGAAGCGGAACCGTGGAGGGCAGGGCGCGGTCAGCCCCAGCATTTT. As protein: CASSEAEPWRAGRGQPQHF.

The chain has TRBV5-6 and TRBJ1-4; TRBD1 agrees at 9 bases. CDR3 length equals 15 residues. Germline V lookup: CDR1 SGHDT, CDR2 YYEEEE. After removal of 4 bases from V and 6 bases from J, the junction contained 7 bases not matched to a gene. The CDR3 loop reads CASSGGQGVYEKLFF. In DNA form, the CDR3 reads TGTGCCAGCAGCGGGGGACAGGGAGTATATGAAAAACTGTTTTTT.

The rearrangement links TRBV11-2 to TRBJ2-7, with no clear D. The CDR3 length is 12 residues. Trimming pared 5 bases from V and 2 bases from J, leaving 7 bases between. Germline CDR1 reads SGHAT; CDR2 reads FQNNGV. The CDR3 region is CASSPQTYEQYF. The CDR3 nucleotides read TGTGCCAGCAGCCCCCAAACCTACGAGCAGTACTTC.

This clone was picked up a small number of times. This sequence joins TRBV6-5 and TRBJ2-3, with D unclear. CDR1 and CDR2 (germline): MNHEY, SVGAGI. This CDR3 has 14 amino acids. V shed 2 bases and J shed 13 bases, with 19 bases lying between them. In DNA form, the CDR3 reads TGTGCCAGCAGTTACAGTAGCCCCCCAGGCACCGAGTATTTT. Translated: CASSYSSPPGTEYF.

This rearrangement joins TRBV9 to TRBJ1-2; tentatively, D is TRBD1 (5 bases). Trimming cost V 4 bases and J 4 bases, with 20 bases left between them. There are 16 residues in the CDR3. Germline assignment: CDR1 SGDLS and CDR2 YYNGEE. In DNA, the CDR3 is TGTGCCAGCAGCTTCCGGACGGGACCAAACTTCTATGGCTACACCTTC. It encodes CASSFRTGPNFYGYTF.

The rearrangement joins TRBV11-2 to TRBJ1-6; the D gene is possibly TRBD1 (6 bases). The CDR3 consists of 14 residues. Germline V CDR1 and CDR2: SGHAT, FQNNGV. V lost 5 bases, J lost 14 bases, and 19 bases lay in between. The CDR3 loop is CASSPRRGILTLHF. The CDR3 DNA is TGTGCCAGCAGCCCTCGTAGGGGGATCCTCACCCTCCACTTT.

In this sample, this clone turned up a few times. The chain uses TRBV4-3 and TRBJ2-3, with D maybe TRBD1 (6 bases). This CDR3 region has 17 residues. Germline V gene data show CDR1 as LGHNA and CDR2 as YSLEER. Trimming removed 0 bases from V and 3 bases from J, with 16 bases in between. The CDR3 region is CASSQDKGTPWTDTQYF. The CDR3 coding sequence is TGCGCCAGCAGCCAAGATAAGGGGACACCCTGGACAGATACGCAGTATTTT.

The V and J genes are TRBV2 and TRBJ1-6; D is perhaps TRBD1 (6 bases). CDR1 SNHLY and CDR2 FYNNEI come from the germline V gene. The CDR3 loop spans 14 amino acids. V shed 6 bases and J shed 10 bases, with 16 bases lying between them. CDR3 DNA: TGTGCCAGCAGAGAACAGGACAGAGGATCACCCCTCCACTTT. It translates to CASREQDRGSPLHF.

This sequence joins TRBV19 and TRBJ1-2, with 7 bases lining up with TRBD1. The ends lost 6 bases at V and 0 bases at J; junction bases unmatched: 10. CDR3 size: 16 residues. CDR1 and CDR2 from the germline V gene are LNHDA and SQIVND (reference sequence). The CDR3 reads CASRTLTGTANYGYTF. CDR3 nucleotide sequence: TGTGCCAGTAGAACATTAACCGGGACAGCTAACTATGGCTACACCTTC. Full variable domain (remainder filled in from reference TRBV19 and TRBJ1-2): DGGITQSPKYLFRKEGQNVTLSCEQNLNHDAMYWYRQDPGQGLRLIYYSQIVNDFQKGDIAEGYSVSREKKESFPLTVTSAQKNPTAFYLCASRTLTGTANYGYTFGSGTRLTVV.

V usage is TRBV5-6 and J usage is TRBJ2-1; the D gene is possibly TRBD1 (5 bases). Looked up from germline, CDR1 is SGHDT and CDR2 is YYEEEE. V was pared by 4 bases and J by 10 bases, with 21 bases between. This CDR3 has 15 amino acids. CDR3 sequence: CASSRTIYRIGEQFF. CDR3 nucleotides: TGTGCCAGCAGCCGTACGATTTACAGGATCGGGGAGCAGTTCTTC.

This clone occurred once. The chain carries TRBV6-5 and TRBJ1-5; D may be TRBD1 (6 bases). CDR3 length equals 15 residues. Germline V gives CDR1 MNHEY, CDR2 SVGAGI. V shed 2 bases and J shed 1 base, with 9 bases lying between them. The CDR3 loop reads CASSYNGQSNQPQHF. The CDR3 nucleotides read TGTGCCAGCAGTTACAACGGACAGAGCAATCAGCCCCAGCATTTT.

The J gene is TRBJ1-1, the V gene TRBV11-3; TRBD1 agrees at 7 bases. Trimming removed 8 bases from V and 2 bases from J; junction bases left unmatched: 14. The CDR3 sequence is 16 residues long. Germline V CDR1 and CDR2: SGHNT, YENEEA. The CDR3 sequence: CASGRGGNRGNTEAFF. The CDR3 nucleotides read TGTGCCAGCGGACGAGGGGGCAACAGGGGTAACACTGAAGCTTTCTTT.

The chain has TRBV15 and TRBJ2-7; TRBD1 or TRBD2 may be the D gene (5 bases each). The CDR3 covers 15 residues. Germline assignment: CDR1 LNHNV and CDR2 YYDKDF (reference sequence). Trimming stripped 1 base from V and 4 bases from J, with 14 bases between. The CDR3 DNA is TGTGCCACCAGCAGAGGGGGGATATTGGAATACGAGCAGTACTTC. It yields the protein CATSRGGILEYEQYF.

This clone was found a few times. V gene TRBV7-9 combines with J gene TRBJ1-4; TRBD1 is a possible D gene (5 bases). CDR3 size: 16 residues. Germline V gives CDR1 SEHNR, CDR2 FQNEAQ (reference sequence). Trimming pared 5 bases from V and 0 bases from J, leaving 13 bases between. As DNA, the CDR3 is TGTGCCAGCAGCCTCGGGACTCCCTCAACTAATGAAAAACTGTTTTTT. It encodes CASSLGTPSTNEKLFF. Looking up the rest from reference TRBV7-9 and TRBJ1-4 gives the full variable domain: DTGVSQNPRHKITKRGQNVTFRCDPISEHNRLYWYRQTLGQGPEFLTYFQNEAQLEKSRLLSDRFSAERPKGSFSTLEIQRTEQGDSAMYLCASSLGTPSTNEKLFFGSGTQLSVL.

The chain carries TRBV19 and TRBJ1-5, with a possible D match to TRBD1 (6 bases). This CDR3 has 16 amino acids. Trimming left V 8 bases short and J 0 bases short, with 17 bases between. CDR1 and CDR2 (germline): LNHDA, SQIVND (reference sequence). The DNA for the CDR3 is TGTGCCAGTTCTTGGACAGATGATTATAGCAATCAGCCCCAGCATTTT. As protein: CASSWTDDYSNQPQHF.

This clone was detected a few times. The rearrangement uses TRBV7-9 and TRBJ2-7; D ambiguous. The CDR3 is 13 residues long. Trimming stripped 5 bases from V and 0 bases from J, with 8 bases between. CDR1 and CDR2 from the germline V gene are SEHNR and FQNEAQ (reference sequence). The DNA of the CDR3 is TGTGCCAGCAGCCCACAGAGCTCCTACGAGCAGTACTTC. Translation: CASSPQSSYEQYF.

The chain has TRBV19 and TRBJ1-1, with D possibly matching TRBD1 (6 bases). The V end lost 6 bases, the J end lost 3 bases, and 11 bases lay between the germline ends. The CDR3 extends over 13 amino acids. CDR1 LNHDA and CDR2 SQIVND come from the germline V gene (reference sequence). CDR3 region: CASSKSGDTEAFF. CDR3 nucleotide sequence: TGTGCCAGTAGCAAATCAGGGGACACTGAAGCTTTCTTT.